A selection of T cell receptor beta chains follows, all from one sample in a study of blood T cell repertoires in COVID-19. The data were produced by immunoSEQ multiplex PCR, yet TCRdb's version contains in-frame clones alone and is incomplete. The table lists fewer than 400,000 clones, about 87% of them singletons. Input material: PBMCs or T cells enriched from blood (not recorded which). These receptors originate from a woman in her 50s who had recovered from COVID-19. The CDR3 runs from the conserved cysteine through the conserved F or W. A D gene is named only where the DNA matches it firmly. The size field is filled for only some rows; it gives once, few, many or a size class.

D: .
J: TRBJ1-3
size: .
V: TRBV12-3/TRBV12-4
DNA: TGTGCCAGCAGTACAACGACAGGAAACACCATATATTTT
CDR3: CASSTTTGNTIYF

D: .
J: TRBJ2-1
size: .
V: TRBV4-3
DNA: TGCGCCAGCAGCCAAGACAGTAACTACAATGAGCAGTTCTTC
CDR3: CASSQDSNYNEQFF

D: TRBD1
J: TRBJ2-7
size: .
V: TRBV6-1
DNA: TGTGCCAGCAGTGAGTATAACGGGGACAGGGGCCACGAGCAGTACTTC
CDR3: CASSEYNGDRGHEQYF

D: .
J: TRBJ2-7
size: .
V: TRBV7-9
DNA: TGTGCCAGCAGCTTAGCGCTTGTGGGGGCATCAGCCCGCGAGCAGTACTTC
CDR3: CASSLALVGASAREQYF

D: TRBD1
J: TRBJ1-5
size: .
V: TRBV6-5
DNA: TGTGCCAGCAGTCGTCGGACAGGGAGCGATCAGCCCCAGCATTTT
CDR3: CASSRRTGSDQPQHF

D: TRBD1
J: TRBJ1-2
size: few
V: TRBV29-1
DNA: TGCAGCGTCGACCTTGGACAGGGAAGGGGCTACACCTTC
CDR3: CSVDLGQGRGYTF

D: .
J: TRBJ2-1
size: once
V: TRBV7-8
DNA: TGTGCCAGCAGCTTAGGGCGGAACAATGAGCAGTTCTTC
CDR3: CASSLGRNNEQFF

D: TRBD1
J: TRBJ1-1
size: .
V: TRBV28
DNA: TGTGCCAGCAGGCACAGGGGAGGAACTGAAGCTTTCTTT
CDR3: CASRHRGGTEAFF

D: TRBD1
J: TRBJ1-2
size: .
V: TRBV6-5
DNA: TGTGCCAGCAGTACATCCGGGACAGGCTTTGGTGGCTACACCTTC
CDR3: CASSTSGTGFGGYTF

D: TRBD1
J: TRBJ1-6
size: few
V: TRBV28
DNA: TGTGCCAGCAGTCCCAAACAGGGGGCCTTTTCACCCCTCCACTTT
CDR3: CASSPKQGAFSPLHF

D: .
J: TRBJ1-2
size: few
V: TRBV3-1/TRBV3-2
DNA: TGTGCCAGCAGCCCCTGGGTGGGGGCCTTCTACACCTTC
CDR3: CASSPWVGAFYTF

D: .
J: TRBJ1-1
size: .
V: TRBV2
DNA: TGTGCCAGCAGTTACACGGCAGGGAACACTGAAGCTTTCTTT
CDR3: CASSYTAGNTEAFF

D: TRBD1
J: TRBJ1-2
size: .
V: TRBV18
DNA: TGTGCCAGCTCACCGGACAGGGACCAAATATACACCTTC
CDR3: CASSPDRDQIYTF

D: .
J: TRBJ2-5
size: .
V: TRBV10-3
DNA: TGTGCCATCAGTCCCAACGGGGGAGAGACCCAGTACTTC
CDR3: CAISPNGGETQYF

D: .
J: TRBJ1-5
size: .
V: TRBV7-2
DNA: TGTGCCAGCAGCTTAGACGCCGGGACGGTGGCCGGGGGTCAGCCCCAGCATTTT
CDR3: CASSLDAGTVAGGQPQHF

D: .
J: TRBJ1-5
size: .
V: TRBV6-1
DNA: TGTGCCAGCAGTGATTTCGATGTGACTCCCCAGCATTTT
CDR3: CASSDFDVTPQHF

D: .
J: TRBJ1-2
size: .
V: TRBV7-9
DNA: TGTGCCAGCTCCAACCGGGACTCGGCAATCTTC
CDR3: CASSNRDSAIF

D: TRBD2
J: TRBJ2-5
size: .
V: TRBV18
DNA: TGTGCCAGCTCACCACCGACTAGCTTGGTGGAGACCCAGTACTTC
CDR3: CASSPPTSLVETQYF

D: .
J: TRBJ2-1
size: .
V: TRBV7-9
DNA: TGTGCCAGCAGCTTAGCCGGGGGCAATGAGCAGTTCTTC
CDR3: CASSLAGGNEQFF

D: TRBD2
J: TRBJ2-1
size: .
V: TRBV7-2
DNA: TGTGCCAGCAGCATCGTAGCGGGGGGGCTTAATGAGCAGTTCTTC
CDR3: CASSIVAGGLNEQFF

D: .
J: TRBJ1-1
size: .
V: TRBV28
DNA: TGTGCCAGCTTAACAGGGCCCACTGAAGCTTTCTTT
CDR3: CASLTGPTEAFF

D: .
J: TRBJ2-1
size: .
V: TRBV4-1
DNA: TGCGCCAGCAGCCTCCGGGACATTGACAATGAGCAGTTCTTC
CDR3: CASSLRDIDNEQFF